The following is a T cell receptor beta chain sequence with its context. Compared with germline, one end of the junction differs, possibly owing to a read error. This CDR3 is built from 13 residues. These data belong to a study of spatial heterogeneity in lung cancer. Time point indicated: blood at routine non-recurrence follow-up after resection. Frozen PBMC, nontumor lung or tumor provided whole RNA, which was sequenced unsorted. One entry per CDR3 protein results from TCRdb running MiXCR on the 5' RACE reads. In the table there are more than 25,000 distinct CDR3 sequences, approximately 6% of which are singletons.

The chain joins TRBV12-3 or TRBV12-4 to TRBJ2-7; 12 bases map to TRBD1. The TCR sequence derives from a male donor with early-stage non-small cell lung cancer. This sample comprised PBMCs, obtained at follow-up. CDR3 sequence (DNA): TGTGCCAGCAGTTTTAAAGGGACAGGGGGCCGCTGGTTC. Translation: CASSFKGTGGRWF.